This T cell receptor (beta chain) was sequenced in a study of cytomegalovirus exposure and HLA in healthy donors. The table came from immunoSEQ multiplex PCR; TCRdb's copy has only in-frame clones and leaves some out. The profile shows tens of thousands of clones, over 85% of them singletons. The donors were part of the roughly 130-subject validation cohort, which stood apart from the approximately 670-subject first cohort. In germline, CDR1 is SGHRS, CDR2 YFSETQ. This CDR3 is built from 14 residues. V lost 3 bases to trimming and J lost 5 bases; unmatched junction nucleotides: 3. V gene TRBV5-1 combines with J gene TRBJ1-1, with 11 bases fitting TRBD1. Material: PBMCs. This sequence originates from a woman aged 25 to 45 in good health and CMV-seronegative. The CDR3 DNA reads TGCGCCAGCAGCTCGGGACAGGGGGGAACTGAAGCTTTCTTT. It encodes CASSSGQGGTEAFF.